This TCR beta chain originates from a study of identical twins (dated by TCRdb to the mid-2010s). Turning to the overall study: To test whether fetal clonotypes persist, the study used deep sequencing on TCR alpha and beta repertoires from monozygotic twins, unrelated adults of various ages, and cord blood. Replicate twin experiments were performed at different times using different library preparation protocols to rule out contamination. Study-level results and caveats: Zero-insertion analyses could be partly confounded by invariant T cells such as MAIT and iNKT, though diverse VJ usage argued against such confounding for most clonotypes. In monozygotic twins, out-of-frame TCR alpha sharing was systematically underestimated by recombination models, although the models agreed with sharing between unrelated individuals. A weaker excess of twin sharing was found in beta out-of-frame sequences because the signal-to-noise ratio was lowered by fewer shared sequences. Abundant cord blood beta clonotypes carried fewer insertions; young adult naive repertoires showed a weaker similar trend, while memory repertoires showed none. Compared with coincidental sharing between unrelated individuals, out-of-frame TCR alpha sequences shared between twins showed an excess of sequences with low generation probability. Conclusions relied on cross-sectional statistical analysis, since the same donors could not be followed over many years.

This clonotype occurred many times. Its antigen remains unidentified. No base quality values were provided; no much bigger clone lies one nucleotide off. Only healthy Caucasian donors were included. The twin cohort comprised three pairs of female monozygotic twins, all aged roughly 18 to 30 years. Miltenyi CD45RO+ enrichment and human naive T-cell isolation kits were used to isolate memory (CD45RO+) and naive T cells from PBMC. Library construction relied on 5' RACE. Sequencing relied on an Illumina HiSeq 2000. A universal primer binding site was added through template switching, and the final cDNA carried a unique molecular identifier so that TCR cDNA molecules could be counted accurately. First-strand cDNA for TCR alpha and beta chains was synthesized from specific primers in the conserved constant-segment region. To control for contamination, every cDNA library was double barcoded, receiving both a SMART-Mk sample barcode and Illumina barcodes. TruSeq adapter sequences and Illumina sample barcodes were added in two successive PCR steps. TCR alpha and beta cDNA libraries were sequenced on the Illumina HiSeq platform with custom primers. From the authors' description of their analysis: MiGEC processed the raw reads to extract unique molecular identifiers, while MiXCR was used to determine the CDR3 positions. Recombination models were inferred per individual with the repgenHMM and IGoR tools using an EM algorithm. Shared clonotype analysis was performed with the tcR package in R, normalizing sharing by the product of cloneset sizes. To study raw recombination without the effects of thymic and clonal selection, out-of-frame nonproductive sequences were analyzed. Using fastp trimming at Q25 and MiXCR clonotype assembly, TCRdb reanalyzed the public sequencing data and kept in-frame beta chains. Rows are unified per CDR3 protein, each entry keeping the most common DNA and genes. The authors' filters were not applied to this entry. Present in this sample are about 220,000 distinct CDR3 sequences, around 8% of which were seen just once. Jointly, the top ten make up more than 1.5% of the sample.

V trim: 4 bases; J trim: 7 bases; unmatched bases: 5. CDR1 and CDR2 (ENHRY, SYGVKD) derive from the germline V gene. The CDR3 runs 14 residues from the cysteine to the phenylalanine. Only the CDR3 region is kept as DNA, spanning 42 bases read in frame from base 1. Separately, the same data were catalogued under a study of yellow fever vaccine responses in identical twins. As noted in the second study: The authors reported that the T cell response to vaccination in identical twins appeared partly convergent and partly personalized. Focusing on identical twins, the study followed the T cell clones that responded to the vaccine, and did so with precision.

The sequence derives from a woman under 30 in good health. What was sequenced was memory (CD45RO+) T cells sorted from blood. The sample's cell subset or site label is to be understood as: CD45RO+ enriched T cells. The chain links TRBV10-3 with TRBJ2-1; 9 bases in the junction line up with TRBD1. The CDR3 region has the sequence CAISADRGRNEQFF. In nucleotide form, the sequence is TGTGCCATCAGTGCGGACAGGGGTAGGAATGAGCAGTTCTTC.